This T cell receptor (beta chain) is drawn from a study of shared clonotypes between healthy human individuals. Study information: The plates for each donor numbered three CD4 naive, three CD4 memory, two CD8 naive and one CD8 memory.

CD45RO-negative, CCR7-positively selected cells formed the naive CD8 fraction, excluding terminally differentiated effector memory CD45RA+ cells. As regards this clone: Its antigen is currently unknown.

The method was immunoSEQ multiplex PCR; TCRdb's version includes in-frame clones alone and lacks a portion of them. The data contain about 2.2 million clones, about 93% of them singletons. Germline V gene lookup returns CDR1 ENHRY and CDR2 SYGVKD. The CDR3 length is 16 residues. V lost 2 bases, J lost 6 bases, and 19 bases lay in between. Findings and caveats of the study: The small donor group covered limited genetic and exposure diversity. Measured sharing among donors was expected to vary with sequencing depth.

The sample consisted of naive CD8+ T cells from PBMCs. The chain is built from TRBV10-3 and TRBJ1-2; D is uncertain. The receptor was isolated from a young man in good health. Some clones in this sample may be carry-over from other donors' samples. In DNA form, the CDR3 reads TGTGCCATCAGTGAGGAATCAGTTTGGACGGCGCATGGCTACACCTTC. Amino acid sequence: CAISEESVWTAHGYTF.